The source of this T cell receptor (beta chain) is a study of post-analysis software for immune sequencing data. Overall study: Multiple sclerosis in the patients followed relapsing-remitting, secondary progressive and progressive-relapsing courses. Study observations and caveats: Samples from a shared batch, those prepared together, strongly co-clustered by F measure. Compared against controls, patients with multiple sclerosis displayed significantly lower normalized Chao1 diversity. The study found TRBV5-6, TRBV5-1 and TRBV20-1 among a handful of TRBV segments more frequent in patients than controls.

A remark on this clonotype: Its antigen is as yet unknown.

The CDR3 totals 12 residues. The V end was cut by 7 bases, the J end by 9 bases, with 16 bases between. Unique molecular identifiers tagged the TCR beta cDNA libraries. Once about 0.95 to 10 million T cells were used, roughly 0.5 million cDNA molecules resulted. One entry per CDR3 protein results from TCRdb running MiXCR on the PCR reads. The table lists hundreds of thousands of distinct CDR3 sequences, less than 40% of them singletons, with about an eighth in the top ten. Sequencing used blood. The clonotype was recovered from a girl between 10 and 17 years old with multiple sclerosis. The chain carries TRBV12-3 or TRBV12-4 and TRBJ2-7, with D possibly called TRBD1 or TRBD2 (5 bases each). For the CDR3, the DNA is TGTGCCAGCAAGAGGGACGGACGTGGGCAGTACTTC. It specifies CASKRDGRGQYF.